This T cell receptor (beta chain) was observed in a study of blood T cell repertoires in COVID-19. CDR1 and CDR2 from the germline V gene are DFQATT and SNEGSKA (reference sequence). This CDR3 comprises 11 residues. Trimming pared 8 bases from V and 8 bases from J, leaving 13 bases between. Per the original methods: Reference gene primer amplification in the assay estimated nucleated cell counts. Clones were read by immunoSEQ multiplex PCR, and TCRdb kept only the in-frame ones, dropping some. V, J and clone size reflect that table, while D and trimming were determined from the DNA. Seen here are roughly 390,000 clones, about 90% observed once, and the top ten hold less than 11%.

The V call is TRBV20-1, the J call TRBJ2-1; D is unresolved. The TCR was taken from a woman aged 25 to 45 with COVID-19, enrolled during active disease. Sequencing was performed on peripheral blood. CDR3 coding DNA: TGCAGTTCGGAAGTTCAGGATGAGCAGTTCTTC. Amino acid sequence: CSSEVQDEQFF.